Listed below are T cell receptor beta chains from one sample, sequenced in a study of blood T cell repertoires in COVID-19. The method was immunoSEQ multiplex PCR; TCRdb's version includes in-frame clones alone and lacks a portion of them. The repertoire has about 26,000 clones, around 96% of them found once; the top ten carry around 4%. Sequenced sample: peripheral blood. These receptors all stem from a human donor with active COVID-19. The donor label of this sample is uncertain. CDR3s include the opening cysteine and the closing phenylalanine or tryptophan. D genes are given only for firm matches. Size values are once, few and many counts, or a class for expanded clones, and some rows have none.

D: -; V: TRBV7-9; size: -; J: TRBJ2-1; CDR3: CASIRAGSSYNEQFF; DNA: TGTGCCAGCATCCGCGCAGGGTCTTCCTACAATGAGCAGTTCTTC
D: TRBD1; V: TRBV2; size: -; J: TRBJ1-1; CDR3: CASKTGAFVNTEAFF; DNA: TGTGCCAGCAAGACAGGGGCTTTCGTGAACACTGAAGCTTTCTTT
D: TRBD2; V: TRBV29-1; size: -; J: TRBJ2-7; CDR3: CSVEAGGGYLEQYF; DNA: TGCAGCGTCGAGGCGGGAGGGGGTTACTTAGAGCAGTACTTC
D: TRBD2; V: TRBV3-1/TRBV3-2; size: -; J: TRBJ2-2; CDR3: CASSQDRGLADTGELFF; DNA: TGTGCCAGCAGCCAAGATCGGGGACTAGCGGACACCGGGGAGCTGTTTTTT
D: TRBD2; V: TRBV19; size: -; J: TRBJ2-1; CDR3: CASSIGAGGGNEQFF; DNA: TGTGCCAGTAGTATTGGAGCGGGAGGAGGCAATGAGCAGTTCTTC
D: -; V: TRBV19; size: -; J: TRBJ1-2; CDR3: CASSMVAVSYGYTF; DNA: TGTGCCAGTAGTATGGTCGCAGTCTCTTATGGCTACACCTTC
D: TRBD1; V: TRBV5-6; size: -; J: TRBJ1-1; CDR3: CASSLGSRQGGTEAFF; DNA: TGTGCCAGCAGCTTGGGGAGTCGACAGGGCGGAACTGAAGCTTTCTTT
D: TRBD2; V: TRBV14; size: -; J: TRBJ2-3; CDR3: CASSQGTSGNTDTQYF; DNA: TGTGCCAGCAGCCAGGGGACTAGCGGGAACACAGATACGCAGTATTTT
D: TRBD1; V: TRBV19; size: -; J: TRBJ2-1; CDR3: CASRSPGQGRNEQFF; DNA: TGTGCCAGTAGATCACCGGGACAGGGGCGTAATGAGCAGTTCTTC
D: TRBD1; V: TRBV14; size: -; J: TRBJ2-5; CDR3: CASSQALGQGEETQYF; DNA: TGTGCCAGCAGCCAAGCCCTCGGACAGGGCGAGGAGACCCAGTACTTC
D: TRBD1; V: TRBV5-6; size: -; J: TRBJ2-1; CDR3: CASSLGGRGQGQNNEQFF; DNA: TGTGCCAGCAGCTTGGGGGGTAGAGGACAGGGGCAGAACAATGAGCAGTTCTTC
D: -; V: TRBV6-5; size: -; J: TRBJ2-5; CDR3: CASSYLRGGQETQYF; DNA: TGTGCCAGCAGTTACTTAAGGGGGGGCCAAGAGACCCAGTACTTC
D: TRBD2; V: TRBV19; size: -; J: TRBJ2-1; CDR3: CASSQWTSGHNEQFF; DNA: TGTGCCAGTAGTCAATGGACTAGCGGACACAATGAGCAGTTCTTC
D: TRBD2; V: TRBV14; size: -; J: TRBJ2-5; CDR3: CASSRTSGGFLETQYF; DNA: TGTGCCAGCAGCCGGACCAGCGGGGGGTTTTTAGAGACCCAGTACTTC
D: TRBD1; V: TRBV5-4; size: -; J: TRBJ1-1; CDR3: CASSINRGQTNTEAFF; DNA: TGTGCCAGCAGCATCAACCGGGGACAGACTAACACTGAAGCTTTCTTT
D: TRBD1; V: TRBV7-2; size: -; J: TRBJ2-7; CDR3: CASSLGQGGSYEQYF; DNA: TGTGCCAGCAGCCTAGGACAGGGCGGCTCCTACGAGCAGTACTTC
D: TRBD1; V: TRBV24-1; size: -; J: TRBJ1-2; CDR3: CATSRDSRWGGYTF; DNA: TGTGCCACCAGCCGGGACAGCCGCTGGGGGGGCTACACCTTC
D: TRBD1; V: TRBV18; size: -; J: TRBJ1-3; CDR3: CASSLLGQGDSGNTIYF; DNA: TGTGCCAGCTCACTTCTGGGACAGGGCGACTCTGGAAACACCATATATTTT
D: -; V: TRBV4-3; size: -; J: TRBJ1-6; CDR3: CASSQDHRSPLHF; DNA: TGCGCCAGCAGCCAAGACCACAGGTCACCCCTCCACTTT
D: TRBD2; V: TRBV7-9; size: -; J: TRBJ2-7; CDR3: CASSSSGRVNEQYF; DNA: TGTGCCAGCAGTAGTAGCGGGAGGGTCAACGAGCAGTACTTC
D: -; V: TRBV28; size: -; J: TRBJ1-6; CDR3: CASSLRTGYSPLHF; DNA: TGTGCCAGCAGTCTCCGGACGGGATATTCACCCCTCCACTTT
D: -; V: TRBV6-6; size: -; J: TRBJ2-7; CDR3: CASSSPRGWGQHEQYF; DNA: TGTGCCAGCAGTTCACCCCGGGGGTGGGGACAGCACGAGCAGTACTTC
D: TRBD2; V: TRBV3-1/TRBV3-2; size: -; J: TRBJ2-7; CDR3: CASSQNGRLYEQYF; DNA: TGTGCCAGCAGCCAAAACGGGAGGCTTTACGAGCAGTACTTC
D: TRBD2; V: TRBV24-1; size: -; J: TRBJ2-1; CDR3: CATSDTPGLAGGPYNEQFF; DNA: TGTGCCACCAGTGATACCCCGGGACTAGCGGGGGGGCCCTACAATGAGCAGTTCTTC
D: TRBD1; V: TRBV14; size: -; J: TRBJ2-2; CDR3: CASSQRQGVAGELFF; DNA: TGTGCCAGCAGCCAAAGACAGGGGGTCGCCGGGGAGCTGTTTTTT
D: -; V: TRBV5-1; size: -; J: TRBJ1-2; CDR3: CASSLGKTGANYGYTF; DNA: TGCGCCAGCAGCTTGGGAAAGACAGGAGCTAACTATGGCTACACCTTC
D: TRBD1; V: TRBV7-8; size: once; J: TRBJ2-7; CDR3: CASSLRQGYEQYF; DNA: TGTGCCAGCAGCTTACGACAGGGTTACGAGCAGTACTTC
D: -; V: TRBV2; size: -; J: TRBJ2-5; CDR3: CASSGQGRWETQYF; DNA: TGTGCCAGCAGTGGGCAGGGAAGGTGGGAGACCCAGTACTTC